Below are 2 T cell receptor beta chains sequenced from a single sample in a study of T cell changes during pregnancy in multiple sclerosis. TCRdb's copy holds only in-frame clones and misses some; the assay was immunoSEQ multiplex PCR. The sample records about 77,000 clones, 85% to 95% being singletons. Sequenced material: peripheral blood, taken after pregnancy. All receptors derive from a female donor in good health, enrolled as a control in a pregnancy study.

The chain combines TRBV5-5 with TRBJ2-3; a weak D match, TRBD2 (5 bases). V lost 0 bases and J lost 3, with 8 bases in between. The CDR3 has 14 amino acids. Germline V gives CDR1 SGHKS, CDR2 YYEKEE (reference sequence). CDR3 sequence (DNA): TGTGCCAGCAGCTTGGGGCCGGGAACAGATACGCAGTATTTT. This translates into CASSLGPGTDTQYF.

The chain joins TRBV4-1 to TRBJ2-1; D remains unclear. CDR1 and CDR2 (germline): MGHRA, YSYEKL. Deletions cut 3 bases from V and 1 base from J, with 7 bases between. The CDR3 is 14 residues long. CDR3 DNA sequence: TGCGCCAGCAGCCAGGCTGTTTCCTACAATGAGCAGTTCTTC. Translating gives CASSQAVSYNEQFF.